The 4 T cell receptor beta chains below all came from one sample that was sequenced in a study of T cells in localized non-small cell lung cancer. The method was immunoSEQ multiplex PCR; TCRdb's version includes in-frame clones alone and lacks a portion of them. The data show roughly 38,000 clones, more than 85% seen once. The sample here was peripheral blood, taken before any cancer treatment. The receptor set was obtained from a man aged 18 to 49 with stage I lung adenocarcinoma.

CDR3 amino acids: CASSVDGGGSTDTQYF. The CDR3 bases are TGTGCCAGCAGCGTAGATGGGGGTGGTTCCACAGATACGCAGTATTTT. This chain links TRBV9 with TRBJ2-3, with D perhaps TRBD1 or TRBD2 (5 bases each). This CDR3 has 16 amino acids. V lost 0 bases and J lost 2, with 13 bases in between. Germline V CDR1 and CDR2: SGDLS, YYNGEE.

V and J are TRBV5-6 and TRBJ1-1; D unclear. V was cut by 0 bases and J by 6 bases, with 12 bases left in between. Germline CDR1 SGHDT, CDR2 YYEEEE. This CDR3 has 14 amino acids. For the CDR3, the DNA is TGTGCCAGCAGCTTGGGCGAGGTTGAATCTGAAGCTTTCTTT. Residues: CASSLGEVESEAFF.

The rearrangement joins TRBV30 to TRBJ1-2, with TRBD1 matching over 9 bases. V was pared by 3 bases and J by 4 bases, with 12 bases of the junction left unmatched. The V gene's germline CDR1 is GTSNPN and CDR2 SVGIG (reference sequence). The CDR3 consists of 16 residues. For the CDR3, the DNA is TGTGCCTGGAGGACCTCCGGGACAGGGAATCTCTATGGCTACACCTTC. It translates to CAWRTSGTGNLYGYTF.

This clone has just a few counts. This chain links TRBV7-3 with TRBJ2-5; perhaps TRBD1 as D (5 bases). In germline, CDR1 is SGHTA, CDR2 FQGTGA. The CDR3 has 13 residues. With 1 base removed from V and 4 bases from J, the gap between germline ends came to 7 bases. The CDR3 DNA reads TGTGCCAGCAGCTTAAGAAGGGGAGAGACCCAGTACTTC. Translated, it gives CASSLRRGETQYF.